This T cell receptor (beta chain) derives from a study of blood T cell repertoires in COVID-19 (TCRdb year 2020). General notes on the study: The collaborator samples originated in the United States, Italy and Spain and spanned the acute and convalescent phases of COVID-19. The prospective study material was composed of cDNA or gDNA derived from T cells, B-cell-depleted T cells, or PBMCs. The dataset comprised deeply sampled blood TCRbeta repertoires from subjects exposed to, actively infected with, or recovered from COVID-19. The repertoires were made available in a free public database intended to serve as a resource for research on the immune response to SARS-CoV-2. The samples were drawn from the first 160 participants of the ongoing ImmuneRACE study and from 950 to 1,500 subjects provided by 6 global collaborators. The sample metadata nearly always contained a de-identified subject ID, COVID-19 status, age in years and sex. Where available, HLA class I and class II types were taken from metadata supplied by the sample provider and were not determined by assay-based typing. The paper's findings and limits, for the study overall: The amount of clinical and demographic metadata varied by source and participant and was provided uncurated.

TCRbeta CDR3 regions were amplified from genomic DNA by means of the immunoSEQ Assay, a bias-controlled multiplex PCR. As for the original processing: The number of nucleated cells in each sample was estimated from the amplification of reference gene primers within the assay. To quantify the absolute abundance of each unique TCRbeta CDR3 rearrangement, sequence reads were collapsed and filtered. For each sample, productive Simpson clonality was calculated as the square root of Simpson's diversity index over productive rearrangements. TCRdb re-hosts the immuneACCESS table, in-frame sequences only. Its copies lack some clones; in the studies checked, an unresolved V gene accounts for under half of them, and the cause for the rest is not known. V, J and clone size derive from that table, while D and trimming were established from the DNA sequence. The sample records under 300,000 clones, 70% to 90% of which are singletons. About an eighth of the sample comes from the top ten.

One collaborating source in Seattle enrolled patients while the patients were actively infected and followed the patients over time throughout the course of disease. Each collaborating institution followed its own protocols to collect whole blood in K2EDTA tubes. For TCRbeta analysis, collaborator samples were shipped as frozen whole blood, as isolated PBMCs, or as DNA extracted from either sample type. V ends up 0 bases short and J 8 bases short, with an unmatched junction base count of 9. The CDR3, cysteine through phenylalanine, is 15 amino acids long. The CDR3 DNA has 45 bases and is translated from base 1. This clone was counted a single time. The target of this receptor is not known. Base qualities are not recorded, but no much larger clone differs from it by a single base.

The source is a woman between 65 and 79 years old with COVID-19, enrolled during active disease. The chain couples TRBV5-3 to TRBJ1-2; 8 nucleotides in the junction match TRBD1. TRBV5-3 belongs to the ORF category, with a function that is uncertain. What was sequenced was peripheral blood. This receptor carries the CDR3 CARSLGQGAEKGYTF. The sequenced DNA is TGTGCCAGAAGCTTGGGTCAGGGGGCAGAAAAAGGCTACACCTTC.